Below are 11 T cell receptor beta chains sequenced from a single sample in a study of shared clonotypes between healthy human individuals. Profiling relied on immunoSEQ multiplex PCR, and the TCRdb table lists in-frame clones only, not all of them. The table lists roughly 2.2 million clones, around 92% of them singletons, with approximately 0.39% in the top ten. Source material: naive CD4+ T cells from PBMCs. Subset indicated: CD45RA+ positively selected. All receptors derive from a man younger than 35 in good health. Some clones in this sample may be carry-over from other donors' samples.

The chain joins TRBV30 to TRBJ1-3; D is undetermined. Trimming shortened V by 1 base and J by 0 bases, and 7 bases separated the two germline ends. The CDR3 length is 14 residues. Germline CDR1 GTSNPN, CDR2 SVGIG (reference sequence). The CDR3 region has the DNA TGTGCCTGGAGTGGGGTGGACTCTGGAAACACCATATATTTT. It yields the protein CAWSGVDSGNTIYF.

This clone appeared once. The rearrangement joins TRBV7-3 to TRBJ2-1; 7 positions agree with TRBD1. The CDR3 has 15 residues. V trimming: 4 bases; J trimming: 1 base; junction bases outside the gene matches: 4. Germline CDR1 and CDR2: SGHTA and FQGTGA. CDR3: CASSSPGQSYNEQFF. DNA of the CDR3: TGTGCCAGCAGCTCGCCGGGACAGTCCTACAATGAGCAGTTCTTC.

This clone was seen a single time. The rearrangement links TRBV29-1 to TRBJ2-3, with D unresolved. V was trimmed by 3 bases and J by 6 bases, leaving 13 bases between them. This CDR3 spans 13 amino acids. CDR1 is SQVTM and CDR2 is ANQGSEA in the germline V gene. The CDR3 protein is CSVEVTSQDTQYF. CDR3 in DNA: TGCAGCGTTGAGGTAACCTCCCAGGATACGCAGTATTTT.

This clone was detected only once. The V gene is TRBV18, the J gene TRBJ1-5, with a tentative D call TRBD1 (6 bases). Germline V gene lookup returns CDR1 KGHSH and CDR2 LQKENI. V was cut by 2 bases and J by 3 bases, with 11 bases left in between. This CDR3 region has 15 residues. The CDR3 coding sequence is TGTGCCAGCTCACCAAGAGGACAGAACAATCAGCCCCAGCATTTT. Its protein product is CASSPRGQNNQPQHF.

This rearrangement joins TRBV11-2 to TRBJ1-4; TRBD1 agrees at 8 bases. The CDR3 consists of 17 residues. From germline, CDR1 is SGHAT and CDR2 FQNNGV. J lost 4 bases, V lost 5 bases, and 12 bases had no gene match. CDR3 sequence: CASSPGDRNTFNEKLFF. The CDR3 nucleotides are TGTGCCAGCAGCCCAGGGGACAGGAATACTTTTAATGAAAAACTGTTTTTT.

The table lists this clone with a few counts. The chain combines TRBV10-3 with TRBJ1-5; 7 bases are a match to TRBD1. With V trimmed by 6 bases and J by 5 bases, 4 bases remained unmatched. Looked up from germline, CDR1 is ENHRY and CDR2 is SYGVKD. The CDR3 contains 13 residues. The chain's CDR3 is CAIRDDRDQPQHF. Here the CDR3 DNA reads TGTGCCATCAGAGACGACAGGGATCAGCCCCAGCATTTT.

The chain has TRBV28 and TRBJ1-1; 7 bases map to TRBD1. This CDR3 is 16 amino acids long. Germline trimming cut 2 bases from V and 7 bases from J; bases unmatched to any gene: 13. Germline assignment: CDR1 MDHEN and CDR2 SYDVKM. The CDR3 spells CASSLDTLGQALEAFF. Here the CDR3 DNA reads TGTGCCAGCAGTTTAGATACCCTAGGACAGGCCCTTGAAGCTTTCTTT.

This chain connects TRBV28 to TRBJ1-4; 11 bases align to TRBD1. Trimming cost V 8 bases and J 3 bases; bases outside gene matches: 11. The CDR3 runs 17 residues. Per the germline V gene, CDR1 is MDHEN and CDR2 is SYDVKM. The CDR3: CASDSGTGGWANEKLFF. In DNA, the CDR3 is TGTGCCAGCGATTCCGGGACAGGGGGATGGGCTAATGAAAAACTGTTTTTT.

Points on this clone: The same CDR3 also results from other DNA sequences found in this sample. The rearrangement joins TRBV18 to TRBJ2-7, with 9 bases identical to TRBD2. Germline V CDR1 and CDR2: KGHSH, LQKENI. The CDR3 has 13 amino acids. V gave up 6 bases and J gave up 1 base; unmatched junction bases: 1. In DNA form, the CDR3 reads TGTGCCAGCTCGACTAGCGGATCCTACGAGCAGTACTTC. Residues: CASSTSGSYEQYF. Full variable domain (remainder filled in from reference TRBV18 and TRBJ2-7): NAGVMQNPRHLVRRRGQEARLRCSPMKGHSHVYWYRQLPEEGLKFMVYLQKENIIDESGMPKERFSAEFPKEGPSILRIQQVVRGDSAAYFCASSTSGSYEQYFGPGTRLTVT.

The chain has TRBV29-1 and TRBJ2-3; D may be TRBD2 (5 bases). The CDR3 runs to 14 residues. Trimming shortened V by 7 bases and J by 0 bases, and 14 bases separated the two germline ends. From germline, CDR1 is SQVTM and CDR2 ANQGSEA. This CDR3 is CSEVEVTSTDTQYF. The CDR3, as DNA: TGCAGCGAGGTGGAGGTTACTAGCACAGATACGCAGTATTTT.

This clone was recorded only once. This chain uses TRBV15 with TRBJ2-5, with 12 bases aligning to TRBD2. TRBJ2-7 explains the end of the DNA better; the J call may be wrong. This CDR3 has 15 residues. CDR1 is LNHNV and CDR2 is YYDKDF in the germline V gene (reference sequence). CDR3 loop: CATSGGLAGTYEQYF. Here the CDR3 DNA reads TGTGCCACCAGCGGAGGACTAGCGGGAACATACGAGCAGTACTTC.